These 27 T cell receptor beta chains were sequenced from one sample in a study of identical twins. One entry per CDR3 protein, called by TCRdb with MiXCR from the 5' RACE reads. The table shows about 520,000 distinct CDR3 sequences, with about 20% occurring only once. This sample also appeared in a second study, on T cells expressing NK-cell markers.

The sequencing input was CD4+ T cells sorted from blood. These receptors all come from a woman aged 18-29 years in good health.

The CDR3 is CASSRRDSRTDTQYF. The CDR3, as DNA: TGTGCCAGCAGTCGCCGGGACAGTAGGACAGATACGCAGTATTTT. The chain links TRBV12-3 or TRBV12-4 to TRBJ2-3, with TRBD1 matching over 7 bases. This CDR3 has 15 amino acids. V was pared by 5 bases and J by 3 bases, with 8 bases of the junction left unmatched.

The genes are TRBV5-1 and TRBJ2-5; 9 nucleotides match TRBD1. The CDR3 sequence is 14 residues long. Germline lookup yields CDR1 SGHRS and CDR2 YFSETQ. J lost 7 bases, V lost 2 bases, and 6 bases had no gene match. In nucleotides, the CDR3 is TGCGCCAGCAGCTTCGGACAGGGGTCCGGGACCCAGTACTTC. Translated, it gives CASSFGQGSGTQYF.

The chain couples TRBV5-1 to TRBJ2-1; D remains unclear. The CDR3 runs 14 residues. Trimming pared 0 bases from V and 5 bases from J, leaving 9 bases between. Germline values: CDR1 SGHRS, CDR2 YFSETQ. In DNA form, the CDR3 reads TGCGCCAGCAGCTTGGTCGCGAAGAACAATGAGCAGTTCTTC. The encoded protein is CASSLVAKNNEQFF.

Ten or more counts support this clonotype. The chain uses TRBV5-1 and TRBJ1-4; D is perhaps TRBD1 (6 bases). Trimming pared 4 bases from V and 7 bases from J, leaving 14 bases between. Germline CDR1 is SGHRS and CDR2 is YFSETQ. The CDR3 length is 14 residues. CDR3 loop: CASSPGGGAEKLFF. The CDR3 DNA is TGCGCCAGCAGCCCCGGTGGGGGGGCTGAAAAACTGTTTTTT. The complete variable domain, with remaining parts taken from reference TRBV5-1 and TRBJ1-4, reads KAGVTQTPRYLIKTRGQQVTLSCSPISGHRSVSWYQQTPGQGLQFLFEYFSETQRNKGNFPGRFSGRQFSNSRSEMNVSTLELGDSALYLCASSPGGGAEKLFFGSGTQLSVL.

This chain joins TRBV7-2 and TRBJ2-3; 10 bases match TRBD2. V shed 5 bases and J 8 bases; nucleotides not matched to a gene: 10. This CDR3 contains 15 residues. Germline V gives CDR1 SGHTA, CDR2 FQGNSA. The chain's CDR3 is CASSVIAGGPGTQYF. The CDR3 coding sequence is TGTGCCAGCAGCGTAATAGCGGGAGGACCCGGTACGCAGTATTTT.

This chain links TRBV18 with TRBJ2-4; 10 nucleotides agree with TRBD2. Per the germline V gene, CDR1 is KGHSH and CDR2 is LQKENI. This CDR3 has 14 amino acids. The junction had 2 bases not matched to a gene; V was cut back by 2 bases and J by 7 bases. The CDR3 bases are TGTGCCAGCTCACCAGGAGCGGGAGGGAACATTCAGTACTTC. Amino acid sequence: CASSPGAGGNIQYF.

The J gene is TRBJ1-1, the V gene TRBV12-5, with D perhaps matching TRBD1 (6 bases). The CDR3 consists of 16 residues. V was trimmed by 2 bases and J by 5 bases, leaving 18 bases between them. Germline V gives CDR1 LGHNT, CDR2 FRNRAP. The CDR3 DNA sequence: TGTGCTAGTGGTTTGCCCCGAGAGGGACATGGTACTGAAGCTTTCTTT. Amino acids: CASGLPREGHGTEAFF.

This clonotype was seen only a few times. V gene TRBV19 combines with J gene TRBJ2-7; maybe TRBD1 (6 bases). V was cut by 6 bases and J by 7 bases, with 19 bases left in between. This CDR3 comprises 14 residues. CDR1 LNHDA and CDR2 SQIVND come from the germline V gene (reference sequence). The CDR3 sequence is CASSQGSLRTEQYF. CDR3 in DNA: TGTGCCAGTAGCCAGGGGTCCTTGAGAACAGAGCAGTACTTC.

The chain uses TRBV5-1 and TRBJ1-1; D perhaps matches TRBD1 (6 bases). The germline CDR1 and CDR2 sequences are SGHRS and YFSETQ. This CDR3 spans 12 amino acids. V shed 5 bases and J shed 8 bases, with 13 bases lying between them. CDR3 sequence reads: CASRTDRMEAFF. The CDR3 coding sequence is TGCGCCAGCAGGACTGACAGGATGGAAGCTTTCTTT.

This clonotype was observed a few times. The rearrangement uses TRBV20-1 and TRBJ1-5, with TRBD1 as a possible D gene (5 bases). V lost 7 bases and J 4 bases, leaving 11 bases between the germline ends. Germline values: CDR1 DFQATT, CDR2 SNEGSKA (reference sequence). The length of the CDR3 is 12 residues. This CDR3 reads CSGRQRNQPQHF. In nucleotides, the CDR3 is TGCAGTGGGAGACAGCGAAATCAGCCCCAGCATTTT.

In this sample, this clonotype turned up a few times. The chain joins TRBV20-1 to TRBJ2-3; 9 positions agree with TRBD2. Per the germline V gene, CDR1 is DFQATT and CDR2 is SNEGSKA (reference sequence). After removal of 6 bases from V and 3 bases from J, the junction contained 4 bases not matched to a gene. This CDR3 has 13 residues. The CDR3 reads CSAETSGTDTQYF. The CDR3 DNA reads as TGCAGTGCCGAGACTAGCGGAACAGATACGCAGTATTTT.

This clonotype showed up just a few times. The chain carries TRBV5-1 and TRBJ2-7; TRBD1 aligns across 11 bases. The length of the CDR3 is 18 residues. V gave up 3 bases and J gave up 5 bases; unmatched junction bases: 16. Germline V gene sequence: CDR1 SGHRS, CDR2 YFSETQ. This CDR3 reads CASSSPFAHGTGGDEQYF. Written as DNA, the CDR3 is TGCGCCAGCAGCTCCCCATTTGCCCACGGGACAGGGGGGGACGAGCAGTACTTC. The whole variable domain, remainder taken from reference TRBV5-1 and TRBJ2-7, is KAGVTQTPRYLIKTRGQQVTLSCSPISGHRSVSWYQQTPGQGLQFLFEYFSETQRNKGNFPGRFSGRQFSNSRSEMNVSTLELGDSALYLCASSSPFAHGTGGDEQYFGPGTRLTVT.

This clonotype came up a few times. This rearrangement joins TRBV20-1 to TRBJ2-7, with 7 bases matching TRBD1. The CDR3 has 14 amino acids. V trimming: 1 base; J trimming: 3 bases; junction bases outside the gene matches: 6. Germline values: CDR1 DFQATT, CDR2 SNEGSKA (reference sequence). The CDR3 here is CSARGMAGGYEQYF. The CDR3 nucleotides read TGCAGTGCTAGAGGGATGGCAGGGGGCTACGAGCAGTACTTC.

This clonotype was detected a few times. The rearrangement joins TRBV9 to TRBJ2-7; 7 bases line up with TRBD2. CDR1 and CDR2 (germline): SGDLS, YYNGEE. The junction had 5 bases not matched to a gene; V was cut back by 0 bases and J by 5 bases. This CDR3 is 14 amino acids long. DNA for the CDR3: TGTGCCAGCAGCGTAGCGGGGGGAGAGAACGAGCAGTACTTC. Its translation is CASSVAGGENEQYF.

This clonotype was counted a few times. J is TRBJ2-5 and V is TRBV18; 14 bases agree with TRBD2. Trimming took 3 bases from V and 5 from J; bases not matched to a gene: 2. The length of the CDR3 is 15 residues. CDR1 and CDR2 from the germline V gene are KGHSH and LQKENI. DNA of the CDR3: TGTGCCAGCTCACCCTGGACTAGCGGGAGGGAGACCCAGTACTTC. Amino acids: CASSPWTSGRETQYF.

This clonotype was seen only a few times. The chain combines TRBV12-3 or TRBV12-4 with TRBJ2-2; maybe TRBD2 (5 bases). This CDR3 spans 13 amino acids. V was clipped by 11 bases and J by 4 bases, with 14 bases between them. The DNA of the CDR3 is TGTGCCTCCCACTCCGCGGGCACCGGGGAGCTGTTTTTT. It encodes CASHSAGTGELFF.

The J gene is TRBJ2-4, the V gene TRBV29-1, with a tentative D call TRBD1 (5 bases). Germline V lookup: CDR1 SQVTM, CDR2 ANQGSEA. Trimming took off 7 bases at V and 4 bases at J, with 11 bases between the two ends. The CDR3 length is 12 residues. CDR3 DNA sequence: TGCAGCGCGTGGGGCCAAAAAAACATTCAGTACTTC. Translating it yields CSAWGQKNIQYF.

The J gene is TRBJ2-2, the V gene TRBV20-1; D remains ambiguous. The CDR3 contains 13 residues. The germline V gene has CDR1 DFQATT and CDR2 SNEGSKA (reference sequence). The germline V and J ends were trimmed by 2 bases and 6 bases, with 10 bases remaining between them. The CDR3 DNA is TGCAGTGCTAGATCTACCTATGCCGGGGAGCTGTTTTTT. Translated, it gives CSARSTYAGELFF.

The chain is built from TRBV7-9 and TRBJ2-1; weak D call: TRBD1 (7 bases). The germline V gene encodes CDR1 SEHNR and CDR2 FQNEAQ (reference sequence). V dropped 5 bases and J dropped 4 bases, with 15 bases sitting between them. The CDR3 runs 15 residues. The CDR3 spells CASSRYRGGYNEQFF. The DNA for the CDR3 is TGTGCCAGCAGCCGGTACAGGGGAGGATACAATGAGCAGTTCTTC.

This chain uses TRBV20-1 with TRBJ2-3, with a tentative D call TRBD2 (6 bases). V lost 1 base, J lost 0 bases, and 8 bases lay in between. The germline gives CDR1 DFQATT, CDR2 SNEGSKA (reference sequence). CDR3 length: 14 residues. CDR3 coding DNA: TGCAGTGCTAGAGGCGGGATTAGCACAGATACGCAGTATTTT. Translation gives CSARGGISTDTQYF.

The J gene is TRBJ2-3, the V gene TRBV7-2, with D uncertain. This CDR3 has 14 residues. CDR1 is SGHTA, CDR2 FQGNSA, per germline. Trimming shortened V by 2 bases and J by 4 bases, and 10 bases separated the two germline ends. CDR3 sequence reads: CASSLSRVPDTQYF. CDR3 coding DNA: TGTGCCAGCAGCTTATCTAGGGTTCCAGATACGCAGTATTTT. The complete variable domain, with remaining parts taken from reference TRBV7-2 and TRBJ2-3, reads GAGVSQSPSNKVTEKGKDVELRCDPISGHTALYWYRQSLGQGLEFLIYFQGNSAPDKSGLPSDRFSAERTGGSVSTLTIQRTQQEDSAVYLCASSLSRVPDTQYFGPGTRLTVL.

This clonotype was observed a handful of times. The chain uses TRBV12-3 or TRBV12-4 and TRBJ1-3; 7 nucleotides align to TRBD1. V was clipped by 6 bases and J by 4 bases; unmatched bases: 9. The CDR3 is made up of 15 amino acids. This chain's CDR3 is CASSRGGHIGNTIYF. In nucleotides, the CDR3 is TGTGCCAGCAGCAGGGGGGGGCATATCGGAAACACCATATATTTT.

This chain connects TRBV12-3 or TRBV12-4 to TRBJ1-2; no reliable D call. V lost 6 bases and J lost 2, with 16 bases in between. The CDR3 is 15 residues long. The CDR3 region is CASRSYEGYNYGYTF. The CDR3 nucleotides read TGTGCCAGCAGGTCTTATGAGGGCTACAACTATGGCTACACCTTC.

The chain is built from TRBV5-6 and TRBJ2-1, with 15 bases that match TRBD2. Germline CDR1 is SGHDT and CDR2 is YYEEEE. This CDR3 spans 15 amino acids. With V trimmed by 4 bases and J by 12 bases, 8 bases remained unmatched. CDR3 in amino acids: CASSPGTSGRNRQFF. CDR3 in DNA: TGTGCCAGCAGCCCCGGGACTAGCGGGAGGAATAGGCAGTTCTTC. The entire variable domain, with the rest obtained from reference TRBV5-6 and TRBJ2-1, is as follows: DAGVTQSPTHLIKTRGQQVTLRCSPKSGHDTVSWYQQALGQGPQFIFQYYEEEERQRGNFPDRFSGHQFPNYSSELNVNALLLGDSALYLCASSPGTSGRNRQFFGPGTRLTVL.

This clonotype was detected a few times. This chain joins TRBV6-6 and TRBJ1-2; no firm D call. Germline CDR1 MNHNY, CDR2 SVGAGI (reference sequence). Trimming shortened V by 2 bases and J by 4 bases, and 5 bases separated the two germline ends. The CDR3 has 12 residues. CDR3 in amino acids: CASSYDGYGYTF. In nucleotides, the CDR3 is TGTGCCAGCAGTTACGATGGCTATGGCTACACCTTC.

V is TRBV4-1 and J is TRBJ2-3; D possibly matches TRBD1 or TRBD2 (5 bases each). Germline assignment: CDR1 MGHRA and CDR2 YSYEKL. The CDR3 spans 14 residues. The germline V and J ends were trimmed by 7 bases and 0 bases, with 11 bases remaining between them. CDR3 DNA sequence: TGCGCCAGCACCCGGGGCGGTAGCACAGATACGCAGTATTTT. It yields the protein CASTRGGSTDTQYF.

The chain uses TRBV5-1 and TRBJ1-1, with D uncertain. Trimming took off 2 bases at V and 7 bases at J, with 15 bases between the two ends. This CDR3 spans 14 amino acids. Germline assignment: CDR1 SGHRS and CDR2 YFSETQ. Here the CDR3 reads CASSFSGNRGEAFF. The DNA of the CDR3 is TGCGCCAGCAGCTTTTCGGGGAACCGGGGTGAAGCTTTCTTT.